The 2 T cell receptor beta chains reported below all come from one sample, sequenced in a study of blood T cell repertoires in COVID-19. Measured with immunoSEQ multiplex PCR; TCRdb has only the in-frame clones, and not every one. The sample shows about 120,000 clones, approximately 85% of them seen only once. Source material: peripheral blood. The receptors were gathered from a man aged 65 to 79 with acute or convalescent COVID-19.

The V gene is TRBV6-6, the J gene TRBJ1-5, with TRBD1 as a possible D gene (5 bases). Germline CDR1 and CDR2: MNHNY and SVGAGI (reference sequence). V dropped 5 bases and J dropped 7 bases, with 15 bases sitting between them. The CDR3 loop spans 14 amino acids. CDR3 DNA: TGTGCCAGCAGTGACTGGACAAATGGGCAGCCCCAGCATTTT. Amino acids: CASSDWTNGQPQHF.

This rearrangement joins TRBV19 to TRBJ2-1, with D tentatively TRBD2 (5 bases). Germline lookup yields CDR1 LNHDA and CDR2 SQIVND (reference sequence). Trimming took off 5 bases at V and 5 bases at J, with 13 bases between the two ends. This CDR3 spans 14 amino acids. CDR3 residues: CASSVFGVDNEQFF. The CDR3 region has the DNA TGTGCCAGTAGTGTCTTCGGGGTAGACAATGAGCAGTTCTTC.